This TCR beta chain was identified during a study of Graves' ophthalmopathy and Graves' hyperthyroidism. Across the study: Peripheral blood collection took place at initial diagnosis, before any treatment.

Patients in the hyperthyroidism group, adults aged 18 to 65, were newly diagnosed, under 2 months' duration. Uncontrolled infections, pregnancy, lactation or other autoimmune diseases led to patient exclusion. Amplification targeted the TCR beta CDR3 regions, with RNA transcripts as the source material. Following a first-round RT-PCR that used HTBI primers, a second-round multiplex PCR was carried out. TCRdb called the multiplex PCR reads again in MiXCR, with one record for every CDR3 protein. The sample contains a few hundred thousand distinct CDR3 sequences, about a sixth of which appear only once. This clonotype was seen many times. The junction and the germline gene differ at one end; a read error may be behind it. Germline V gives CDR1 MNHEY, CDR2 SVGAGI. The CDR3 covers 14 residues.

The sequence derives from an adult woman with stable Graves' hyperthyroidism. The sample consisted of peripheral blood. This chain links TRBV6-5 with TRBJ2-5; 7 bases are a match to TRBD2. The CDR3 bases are TGTGCCAGCCGAAAGGGGACTAACCAAAAGACCCAGTACTTC. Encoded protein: CASRKGTNQKTQYF.